This TCR beta chain was recovered during a study of cytomegalovirus exposure and HLA in healthy donors. Regarding the study as a whole: Rarity held for most TCR sequences, but there were some public TCRs that occurred in many donors. Most of the TCR beta V segments (in an earlier analysis) were productive either about 90% or about 30% of the time. CMV serostatus alone was available as immune exposure information.

V lost 4 bases, J lost 5 bases, and 15 bases lay in between. The CDR3 runs 14 residues. Germline loops: CDR1 MNHEY, CDR2 SVGAGI. It was with 60 Vbeta and 13 Jbeta primers that the PCR ran. This table comes from immunoSEQ multiplex PCR, and its TCRdb copy is limited to in-frame clones, with some not included. Its clone listing holds 140,000 to 150,000 clones. In regard to this clone: Its antigen is currently unknown.

This chain links TRBV6-5 with TRBJ2-7; tentative D call: TRBD2 (6 bases). This receptor was identified in a woman aged 50 to 60 in good health and CMV-seronegative. The sequenced sample consisted of PBMCs. CDR3 DNA: TGTGCCAGCAGTTCCCCACCCCCGGGGGACGAGCAGTACTTC. It is translated as CASSSPPPGDEQYF.